Below, one TCR beta chain is given with its context. This clonotype was seen more than once but under ten times. Its antigen remains unidentified. Per-base qualities were not stored, and no clone one base away is much larger. The record originates from a study of T cells after yellow fever vaccination (dated 2019 in TCRdb). For the study in its entirety: The SMART-Seq v4 Ultra Low Input RNA kit was used to prepare libraries from fractions with low cell numbers. To track T-cell clones before and after primary and booster YFV17D yellow fever vaccination, bulk TCR alpha and beta repertoires were sequenced longitudinally. Blood samples were taken at several timepoints before and after primary and secondary immunization, and bulk PBMC replicates and cell subsets were isolated. Two healthy male donors made up the cohort, one aged 18 to 30 years and the other aged 30 to 40 years. What the study reported, not specific to this receptor: A small fraction of clonotypes showed up in both the CD4 and CD8 compartments, probably as a result of convergent recombination. Compared with the primary T-cell response, the secondary T-cell response was weaker but faster, peaking on day 5 rather than day 15. Computational filtering was required because FACS-sorted repertoires could contain abundant contaminating clonotypes from the bulk population. Because the study included only a couple of donors, the extent to which the findings can be generalized is limited. After the booster, most clones that had expanded after primary vaccination were detected again (roughly 95% of CD4 and more than 85% of CD8), suggesting broad maintenance of memory.

V has 5 bases trimmed and J has 10 bases trimmed; junction bases matching no gene number 11. Taken from cysteine to phenylalanine, the CDR3 has 14 residues. Only the CDR3 region is kept as DNA, spanning 42 bases read in frame from base 1. Sequenced on an Illumina NovaSeq 6000. TCR cDNA was synthesized by 5'RACE template switching, which introduced a universal primer site and unique molecular identifiers. cDNA synthesis was primed from both the TCR alpha and TCR beta constant segments. Library amplification used two PCR steps, and the second PCR step added sample barcodes and sequencing adapters. Libraries were sequenced on Illumina HiSeq 2500 (2x100 bp) or NovaSeq (2x150 bp). In the source study's methods: Reads were demultiplexed and collapsed into UMI consensus sequences with MIGEC, and V(D)J alignment was performed with MiXCR. Vaccine-responding clonotypes were defined with edgeR using replicate PBMC samples, requiring FDR below 0.01 and a log2 fold change above 5 up to day 15. Bulk clonotypes were assigned CD4 or CD8 identity according to which sequenced CD4 or CD8 repertoire held them at higher abundance. TCRdb reprocessing: public reads trimmed at Q25 with fastp, clones called with MiXCR, in-frame beta chains kept. Entries that share a CDR3 protein sequence are merged under the most common genes and DNA. In this record, the V and J calls reflect TCRdb's handling and not the investigators' own analysis. A total of some 260,000 distinct CDR3 sequences appear in this sample, around 4.9% of them only once. Around 3.5% of the sample rests with the top ten.

The treatment or condition label on this specimen signifies: live attenuated yellow fever vaccine strain. PBMCs were isolated from peripheral blood using a standard Ficoll-Paque protocol. CD4 and CD8 T-cell fractions were isolated with Dynabeads CD4 and CD8 positive selection kits. TriZol was used to extract RNA from bulk PBMCs, from CD4 and CD8 fractions, and from dextramer-positive and dextramer-negative fractions. The receptor chain draws on TRBV12-3 or TRBV12-4 and TRBJ1-5; the central 7 bases match TRBD1. The material was CD4+ T cells sorted from PBMCs, obtained on the day of the yellow fever booster vaccination. The receptor comes from a young man who received the YFV17D yellow fever vaccine. The CDR3 here reads CASSPMTGYAPQHF. The DNA sequence is given as TGTGCCAGCAGTCCGATGACAGGGTATGCACCCCAGCATTTT.